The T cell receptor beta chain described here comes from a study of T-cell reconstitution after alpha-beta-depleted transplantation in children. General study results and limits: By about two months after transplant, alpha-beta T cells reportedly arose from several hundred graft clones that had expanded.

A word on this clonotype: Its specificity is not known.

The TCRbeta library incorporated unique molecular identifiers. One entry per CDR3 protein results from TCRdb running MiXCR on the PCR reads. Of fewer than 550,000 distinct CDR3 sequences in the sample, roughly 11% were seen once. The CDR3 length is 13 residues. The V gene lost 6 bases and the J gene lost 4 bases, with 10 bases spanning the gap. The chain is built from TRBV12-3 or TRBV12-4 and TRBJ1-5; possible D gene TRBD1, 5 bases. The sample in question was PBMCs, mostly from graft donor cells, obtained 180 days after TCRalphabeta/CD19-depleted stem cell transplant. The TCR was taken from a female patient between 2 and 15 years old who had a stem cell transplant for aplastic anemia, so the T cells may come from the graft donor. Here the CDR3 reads CASRLGVNQPQHF. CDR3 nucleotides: TGTGCCAGCAGGCTGGGGGTTAATCAGCCCCAGCATTTT.